The entry that follows covers one T cell receptor beta chain sequence. Its antigen remains unknown. The sample comes from a study of CD8 T cells in ankylosing spondylitis. Study results and limitations: Reportedly, significant enrichment of disease-linked clones occurred in matched ankylosing spondylitis synovial fluid. Existing reports had already noted some motif variants in reactive arthritis synovial fluid and blood.

Using its own MiXCR run on the 5' RACE reads, TCRdb lists one record per CDR3 protein. The table shows around 150,000 distinct CDR3 sequences, with roughly 44% occurring only once. V lost 7 bases and J 0 bases, leaving 16 bases between the germline ends. Looked up from germline, CDR1 is SEHNR and CDR2 is FQNEAQ (reference sequence). This CDR3 contains 16 residues. Source material: synovial fluid, either unsorted or a sorted T cell fraction (not recorded which). The chain has TRBV7-9 and TRBJ2-4, with D unresolved. The clonotype was recovered from a male donor with ankylosing spondylitis. CDR3 DNA: TGTGCCAGCACCGATCATAAAACCCTAGCCAAAAACATTCAGTACTTC. Residues: CASTDHKTLAKNIQYF.